This TCR beta chain emerged from a study of blood T cell repertoires in COVID-19. Study background: The samples span acute and convalescent COVID-19 from the United States, Italy and Spain.

In germline, CDR1 is SGHRS, CDR2 YFSETQ. The J segment lost 2 bases and the V segment lost 7 bases, leaving 13 bases of the junction unmatched. This CDR3 is 16 amino acids long. All enrollees were about 18 to 100 years old and from about 25 US areas. As originally analysed: For nucleated cells, counts were estimated from reference gene primer amplification. Data came from immunoSEQ multiplex PCR; TCRdb stores just in-frame clones and leaves some out. That table furnishes V, J and clone size, whereas the DNA furnished D and trimming. Of roughly 420,000 clones listed, approximately 87% are singletons. This chain links TRBV5-1 with TRBJ2-5; TRBD2 aligns across 8 bases. Material: PBMCs or T cells enriched from blood (not recorded which). The origin of this receptor is a woman in her thirties with acute COVID-19. The CDR3 region is CASCSGTRGPQETQYF. CDR3 in DNA: TGCGCCAGCTGCTCCGGGACTAGGGGACCGCAAGAGACCCAGTACTTC.